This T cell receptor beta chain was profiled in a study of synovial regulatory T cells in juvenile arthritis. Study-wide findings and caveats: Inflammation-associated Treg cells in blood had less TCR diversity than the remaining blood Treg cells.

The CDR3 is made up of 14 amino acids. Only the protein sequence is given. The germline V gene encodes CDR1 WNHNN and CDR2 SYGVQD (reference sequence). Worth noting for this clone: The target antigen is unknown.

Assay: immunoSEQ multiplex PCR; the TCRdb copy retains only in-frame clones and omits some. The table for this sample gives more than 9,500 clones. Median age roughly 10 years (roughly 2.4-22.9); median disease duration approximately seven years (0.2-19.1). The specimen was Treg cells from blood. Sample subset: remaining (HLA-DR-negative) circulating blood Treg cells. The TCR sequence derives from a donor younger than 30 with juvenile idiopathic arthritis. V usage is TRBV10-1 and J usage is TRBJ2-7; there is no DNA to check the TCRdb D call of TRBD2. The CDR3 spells CASIPGLAFDEQYF.